This T cell receptor (beta chain) was obtained from a study of shared clonotypes between healthy human individuals. Ten immunoSEQ deep assay plates served to sequence unsorted PBMC DNA. Only in-frame clones appear in the TCRdb table, and some are missing; sequencing was by immunoSEQ multiplex PCR. The table lists 400,000 to 500,000 clones, approximately 80% of them singletons. The CDR3 has 14 amino acids. Germline V gene sequence: CDR1 MGHRA, CDR2 YSYEKL. The V end lost 0 bases, the J end lost 2 bases, and 7 bases lay between the germline ends. The material sequenced was PBMCs. The chain combines TRBV4-1 with TRBJ2-5, with no clear D. The sequence came from a woman between 35 and 50 years old in good health. Some clones in this sample may be carry-over from other donors' samples. The CDR3 sequence is CASSQDWLQETQYF. In DNA form, the CDR3 reads TGCGCCAGCAGCCAAGATTGGTTACAAGAGACCCAGTACTTC.